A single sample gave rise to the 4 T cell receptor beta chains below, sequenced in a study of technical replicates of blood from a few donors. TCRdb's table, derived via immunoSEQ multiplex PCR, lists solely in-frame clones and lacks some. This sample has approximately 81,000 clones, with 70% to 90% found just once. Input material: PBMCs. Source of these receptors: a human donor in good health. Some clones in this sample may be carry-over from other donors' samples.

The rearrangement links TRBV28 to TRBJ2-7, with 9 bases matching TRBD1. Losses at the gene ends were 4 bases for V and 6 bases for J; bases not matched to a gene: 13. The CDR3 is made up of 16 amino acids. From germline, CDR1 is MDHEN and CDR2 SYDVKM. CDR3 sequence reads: CASSSRLRQGEGEQYF. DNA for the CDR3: TGTGCCAGCAGTTCTCGGTTACGACAGGGGGAGGGCGAGCAGTACTTC. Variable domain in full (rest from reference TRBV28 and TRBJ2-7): DVKVTQSSRYLVKRTGEKVFLECVQDMDHENMFWYRQDPGLGLRLIYFSYDVKMKEKGDIPEGYSVSREKKERFSLILESASTNQTSMYLCASSSRLRQGEGEQYFGPGTRLTVT.

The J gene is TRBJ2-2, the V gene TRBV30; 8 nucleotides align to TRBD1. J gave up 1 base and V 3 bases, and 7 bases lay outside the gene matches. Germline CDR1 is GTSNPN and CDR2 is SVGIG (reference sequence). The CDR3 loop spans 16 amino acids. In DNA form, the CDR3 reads TGTGCCTGGAGAGGAGAAGGGACAGGGAACACCGGGGAGCTGTTTTTT. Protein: CAWRGEGTGNTGELFF.

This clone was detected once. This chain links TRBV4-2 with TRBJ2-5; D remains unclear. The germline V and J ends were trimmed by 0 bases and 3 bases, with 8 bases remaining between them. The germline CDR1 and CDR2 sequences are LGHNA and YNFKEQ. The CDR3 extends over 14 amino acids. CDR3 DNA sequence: TGTGCCAGCAGCCAAGATTCACAGAAAGAGACCCAGTACTTC. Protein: CASSQDSQKETQYF.

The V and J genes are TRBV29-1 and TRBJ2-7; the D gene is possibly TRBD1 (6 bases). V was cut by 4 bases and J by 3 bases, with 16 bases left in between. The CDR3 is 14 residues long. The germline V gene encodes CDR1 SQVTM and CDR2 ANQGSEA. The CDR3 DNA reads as TGCAGCGTTGGCCCCCGGGCAGGGGACTACGAGCAGTACTTC. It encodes CSVGPRAGDYEQYF.